The text below deals with one TCR beta chain. The sample is drawn from a study of blood T cell repertoires in COVID-19. Study-level background: Some COVID-19 samples were acute and others convalescent; all came from the United States, Italy and Spain. Sources were T cells, B-cell-depleted T cells, or PBMCs; the material itself was cDNA or gDNA.

V lost 0 bases to trimming and J lost 9 bases; unmatched junction nucleotides: 8. The CDR3 is 16 amino acids. The V gene's germline CDR1 is SEHNR and CDR2 FQNEAQ (reference sequence). TCRdb keeps only in-frame clones here, not all; method: immunoSEQ multiplex PCR. The table lists approximately 240,000 clones, about 90% of them singletons, with more than 0.8% in the top ten. This chain joins TRBV7-9 and TRBJ1-5; 10 nucleotides line up with TRBD1. The sequence came from a man between 25 and 39 years old with COVID-19, enrolled during active disease. The sample comprised peripheral blood. The CDR3 bases are TGTGCCAGCAGCTTAGCCGGGACAGGGGCTAGGCGGCCCCAGCATTTT. It translates to CASSLAGTGARRPQHF.